The source of this T cell receptor beta chain is a study of T-cell memory formation after mild COVID-19. TCRdb reprocessed the 5' RACE reads via MiXCR and lists one record per CDR3 protein. This table has 110,000 to 150,000 distinct CDR3 sequences, approximately 25% appearing once. In this sample, this clonotype turned up a few times. The sample taken for sequencing was PBMCs or a T cell subset sorted from them (not recorded which). This clonotype originated in an adult woman who had mild COVID-19 (a few samples of this study predate the infection). Cell type and time point are not known.

CDR3 sequence (DNA): TGTGCCAGCAGCTTTGGGGGCTGGACAGATACGCAGTATTTT. Its translation is CASSFGGWTDTQYF. The V and J genes are TRBV7-9 and TRBJ2-3, with TRBD1 as a possible D gene (6 bases). Trimming left V 3 bases short and J 3 bases short, with 10 bases between. The germline CDR1 and CDR2 sequences are SEHNR and FQNEAQ (reference sequence). CDR3 size: 14 residues.